Here is one TCR beta chain with its context. Its specific antigen is unknown. No base quality information exists; no much larger clone differs at one position. Trimming costs V 5 bases and J 1 base, and their ends lie 15 bases apart. CDR3 length: 16 amino acids, cysteine to phenylalanine. Only the CDR3 portion is preserved as DNA: 48 bases, with reading frame beginning at the first base. As encoded in the germline V gene, CDR1 is SGHVS while CDR2 is FNYEAQ. The meaning of the sample's time point label: baseline before first vaccination. The treatment or condition tag for this specimen amounts to: meningococcal conjugate vaccine given as trial control. Vaccinee samples were obtained from the UK trials COV001 and COV002, which included a single-blind randomized controlled phase 2/3 trial of AZD1222 (ChAdOx1 nCoV-19) in healthy adults. For TCRbeta chain sequencing, PBMC samples from trial participants were taken at day 0 and at day 28 after the second dose.

The data belong to a study of T cell responses to AZD1222 COVID-19 vaccine (dated by TCRdb to the early 2020s). Study-level background: TCR sequencing was performed for about 240 trial participants, of whom about 200 were given two doses of AZD1222 and approximately 25 were given two doses of MenACWY control vaccine. Trial participants were enrolled into age subgroups of 18-55, 56-69 and 70-plus years, which contained about 150, 28 and 57 TCR-sequenced participants, respectively.

Overall study results and their limits: After two AZD1222 doses, both the breadth and the depth of spike-specific TCRs were significantly higher than at day 0 and than in MenACWY recipients. The vaccine-associated CD4 TCRs covered the entire spike protein, and the dominant responses fell in regions 160-218 and 743-854. In the small 56-69-year group, the increase in depth fell short of significance, most likely because of low power. Conclusions about previously exposed vaccinees are limited because only five to seven AZD1222 recipients were SARS-CoV-2 seropositive at baseline. Nearly half of unique spike-specific TCRs reportedly recognized epitopes outside regions mutated in the B.1.351 and B.1.1.7 variants. Because no day 14 peak-response samples were available, repertoires were characterized only after the peak T cell response. Participants were mostly white British and included more females than males, and it was suggested by the authors that clonal diversity may have been underestimated.

The CDR3 regions of human TCRbeta chains were analyzed by immunosequencing. The source study handled its data this way. TCRs in the repertoires were compared against a reference library of SARS-CoV-2-specific TCRs that had been generated with the MIRA antigen-specificity platform. Breadth was defined as the fraction of unique TCRs that were SARS-CoV-2-associated. Depth was defined as the fraction of total T cells that were SARS-CoV-2-associated. Using the MIRA data, each spike-specific TCR was mapped to the spike region that the TCR reacts to and placed in a CD4 or CD8 class. Log10-transformed breadth and depth values were compared by one-way ANOVA with Sidak's multiple comparisons tests. The table comes from immuneACCESS by way of TCRdb, which keeps in-frame sequences with V and J called. Part of the clones is missing from these tables; in studies checked, under half for an unresolved V gene and the rest for unknown reasons. The DNA was the basis for D and trimming; V, J and clone size are from that table. A total of approximately 98,000 clones appear in this sample, roughly 89% of them only once. The ten largest clones capture over 3% of the sample.

The specimen was peripheral blood, collected on day 0 of MenACWY control vaccination. The sequence links TRBV7-6 to TRBJ1-3; a tentative D match to TRBD1 spans 5 bases. This TCR was recovered from an adult in good health. The CDR3 protein is CASSPSPGGSGNTIYF. The nucleotide sequence reads TGTGCCAGCAGCCCCAGCCCCGGGGGGTCTGGAAACACCATATATTTT.